This T cell receptor beta chain was captured in a study of T cells after posttransplantation cyclophosphamide. The naive gate required viable CD3+CD4+ or CD3+CD8+ cells with CCR7+CD45RA+CD45RO-CD95-CD27+CD28+ phenotype. Broader study findings: Recipient CMV seropositivity and CMV reactivation strongly tracked TRB clonality. Later post-transplant blood repertoires were often dominated by donor CD8+ memory clones. Tissue-infiltrating T cells from skin or gut overlapped little with blood T cells.

Concerning this clone: Antigen unknown. Other DNA sequences in this specimen translate into the identical CDR3.

Method: immunoSEQ multiplex PCR; TCRdb's copy keeps in-frame clones and lacks some. The sample lists approximately 30,000 clones, around 90% occurring once. Trimming removed 0 bases from V and 7 bases from J, with 15 bases in between. The CDR3 length is 15 residues. Germline V lookup: CDR1 LNHDA, CDR2 SQIVND (reference sequence). This TCR was sampled from a woman aged 55-70 years in good health, CMV-negative, and a related stem cell transplant donor. Sequenced material: naive CD4+ T cells sorted from PBMCs. This chain links TRBV19 with TRBJ1-1, with D possibly being TRBD1 (5 bases). The CDR3: CASSIEGGRIGEAFF. The DNA of the CDR3 is TGTGCCAGTAGTATAGAGGGGGGGAGGATTGGTGAAGCTTTCTTT.